Below, 28 T cell receptor beta chains from the same sample are listed, as sequenced in a study of T cell repertoires in cytomegalovirus infection. No antigen has been identified for these receptors. One entry per CDR3 protein results from TCRdb running MiXCR on the reads. Here the sample spans 300,000 to 400,000 distinct CDR3 sequences, 25% to 30% being singletons. The sample was cultured PBMCs, taken from culture after CMV antigen stimulation. The receptor set was obtained from a human donor in good health (CMV status not recorded). Some clones in this sample may be carry-over from other donors' samples.

The chain links TRBV11-2 to TRBJ1-5; D may be TRBD1 (5 bases). In germline, CDR1 is SGHAT, CDR2 FQNNGV. The CDR3 consists of 15 residues. V lost 4 bases, J lost 6 bases, and 16 bases lay in between. The CDR3 sequence: CASSSGTRDGQPQHF. CDR3 sequence (DNA): TGTGCCAGCAGCTCCGGGACGCGGGACGGTCAGCCCCAGCATTTT. The full variable domain, its missing parts supplied by reference TRBV11-2 and TRBJ1-5, is EAGVAQSPRYKIIEKRQSVAFWCNPISGHATLYWYQQILGQGPKLLIQFQNNGVVDDSQLPKDRFSAERLKGVDSTLKIQPAKLEDSAVYLCASSSGTRDGQPQHFGDGTRLSIL.

The rearrangement uses TRBV4-1 and TRBJ2-1; 8 positions match TRBD2. The CDR3 sequence is 16 residues long. Losses at the gene ends were 4 bases for V and 7 bases for J; bases not matched to a gene: 12. Germline CDR1 is MGHRA and CDR2 is YSYEKL. The CDR3 region is CASSPLAVTGRNEQFF. The CDR3 bases are TGCGCCAGCAGCCCACTAGCGGTGACGGGGCGGAATGAGCAGTTCTTC.

In this sample, this clonotype turned up a few times. The rearrangement links TRBV5-1 to TRBJ2-3, with 9 bases that match TRBD1. Germline CDR1 SGHRS, CDR2 YFSETQ. The CDR3 length is 15 residues. Trimming took 4 bases from V and 0 from J; bases not matched to a gene: 3. CDR3 nucleotide sequence: TGCGCCAGCAGCGCCGGGACAGGGAGCACAGATACGCAGTATTTT. Translating it yields CASSAGTGSTDTQYF.

The chain employs TRBV10-3 and TRBJ1-3; tentative D call: TRBD1 (5 bases). The V gene lost 3 bases and the J gene lost 0 bases, with 15 bases spanning the gap. The germline gives CDR1 ENHRY, CDR2 SYGVKD. This CDR3 contains 17 residues. CDR3 in DNA: TGTGCCATCAGTGAAAGAGACAGCCTATACTCTGGAAACACCATATATTTT. Protein product: CAISERDSLYSGNTIYF.

This chain uses TRBV6-5 with TRBJ1-5; D unclear. Trimming pared 7 bases from V and 9 bases from J, leaving 16 bases between. The CDR3 contains 13 residues. In germline, CDR1 is MNHEY, CDR2 SVGAGI. This chain's CDR3 is CASTPRGLGPQHF. The CDR3, as DNA: TGTGCCAGCACCCCCAGAGGTCTTGGGCCCCAGCATTTT.

This clonotype was seen ten or more times. The chain joins TRBV7-2 to TRBJ1-2; D is unclear. The CDR3 runs to 16 residues. Germline values: CDR1 SGHTA, CDR2 FQGNSA. The V gene lost 6 bases and the J gene lost 3 bases, with 20 bases spanning the gap. As DNA, the CDR3 is TGTGCCAGCAGTTCGAGACCTAGGACCCGACACTATGGCTACACCTTC. It yields the protein CASSSRPRTRHYGYTF.

The J gene is TRBJ2-7, the V gene TRBV7-9; D uncertain. The CDR3 loop spans 11 amino acids. V shed 5 bases and J shed 5 bases, with 7 bases lying between them. Germline lookup yields CDR1 SEHNR and CDR2 FQNEAQ (reference sequence). The CDR3 nucleotides read TGTGCCAGCAGCGCCTTTCACGAGCAGTACTTC. Its translation is CASSAFHEQYF.

This clonotype has more than one count but fewer than ten. V gene TRBV7-3 combines with J gene TRBJ2-1, with 7 bases aligning to TRBD1. CDR1 is SGHTA, CDR2 FQGTGA, per germline. This CDR3 has 16 residues. Trimming cost V 4 bases and J 3 bases; bases outside gene matches: 9. The DNA of the CDR3 is TGTGCCAGCAGCTCCGGGACAGCTGCATACTACAATGAGCAGTTCTTC. The encoded protein is CASSSGTAAYYNEQFF.

This chain joins TRBV11-2 and TRBJ2-3, with D perhaps TRBD1 (8 bases). Trimming took 3 bases from V and 3 from J, leaving 13 bases between them. The CDR3 is 15 amino acids. CDR1 SGHAT and CDR2 FQNNGV come from the germline V gene. The CDR3 DNA follows: TGTGCCAGCAGCTTCTACAGGGGGGGTACAGATACGCAGTATTTT. Translated, it gives CASSFYRGGTDTQYF. Variable domain in full (rest from reference TRBV11-2 and TRBJ2-3): EAGVAQSPRYKIIEKRQSVAFWCNPISGHATLYWYQQILGQGPKLLIQFQNNGVVDDSQLPKDRFSAERLKGVDSTLKIQPAKLEDSAVYLCASSFYRGGTDTQYFGPGTRLTVL.

The chain links TRBV12-3 or TRBV12-4 to TRBJ1-5; 12 bases map to TRBD1. The CDR3 sequence is 18 residues long. After removal of 4 bases from V and 0 bases from J, the junction contained 7 bases not matched to a gene. The CDR3 is CASSSSGTGGNSNQPQHF. CDR3 nucleotide sequence: TGTGCCAGCAGTTCCTCCGGGACAGGGGGCAATAGCAATCAGCCCCAGCATTTT.

Many counts were recorded for this clonotype. The rearrangement links TRBV7-9 to TRBJ2-7; tentatively, D is TRBD1 or TRBD2 (7 bases each). Germline V lookup: CDR1 SEHNR, CDR2 FQNEAQ (reference sequence). V was clipped by 5 bases and J by 12 bases, with 17 bases between them. This CDR3 is 12 amino acids long. CDR3 region: CASSPSGTVSYF. The CDR3 DNA reads as TGTGCCAGCAGCCCCAGCGGGACAGTGTCGTACTTC.

This clonotype was counted only a few times. The chain combines TRBV4-1 with TRBJ2-5, with 7 positions matching TRBD1. The CDR3 length is 15 residues. CDR1 MGHRA and CDR2 YSYEKL come from the germline V gene. V lost 4 bases to trimming and J lost 0 bases; unmatched junction nucleotides: 5. This CDR3 reads CASSPGQMNQETQYF. In nucleotides, the CDR3 is TGCGCCAGCAGCCCGGGACAGATGAACCAAGAGACCCAGTACTTC.

The rearrangement joins TRBV7-6 to TRBJ1-3; D perhaps matches TRBD1 (5 bases). The CDR3 has 17 residues. Trimming left V 0 bases short and J 1 base short, with 13 bases between. Germline loops: CDR1 SGHVS, CDR2 FNYEAQ. The CDR3 sequence is CASSLAQRQLSGNTIYF. CDR3 nucleotide sequence: TGTGCCAGCAGCTTAGCGCAGAGACAGCTTTCTGGAAACACCATATATTTT.

This clonotype was counted between two and nine times. The chain is built from TRBV7-3 and TRBJ2-1, with 9 bases lining up with TRBD1. The germline V gene has CDR1 SGHTA and CDR2 FQGTGA. This CDR3 is built from 14 residues. The V segment lost 4 bases and the J segment 7 bases; nucleotides outside the gene matches: 5. The CDR3 loop reads CASSSLQGANEQFF. CDR3 DNA sequence: TGTGCCAGCAGCTCCCTACAGGGGGCTAATGAGCAGTTCTTC.

This sequence joins TRBV18 and TRBJ2-7; 7 positions agree with TRBD1. V gave up 4 bases and J gave up 3 bases; unmatched junction bases: 6. The CDR3 runs to 14 residues. CDR1 is KGHSH and CDR2 is LQKENI in the germline V gene. In DNA, the CDR3 is TGTGCCAGCTCACTTTCCCGGGACAGCTACGAGCAGTACTTC. Protein sequence: CASSLSRDSYEQYF.

There are a few counts of this clonotype. The chain joins TRBV7-4 to TRBJ1-3; no reliable D call. Trimming cost V 3 bases and J 6 bases, with 18 bases left between them. This CDR3 is built from 16 residues. Germline V lookup: CDR1 SGHVT, CDR2 SQSDAQ. Here the CDR3 reads CASSFTDLQKENTIYF. Here the CDR3 DNA reads TGTGCCAGCAGCTTTACGGACCTACAAAAAGAAAACACCATATATTTT.

The rearrangement uses TRBV7-6 and TRBJ2-2; D not resolved. Per germline, CDR1 SGHVS and CDR2 FNYEAQ. V lost 2 bases and J 1 base, leaving 5 bases between the germline ends. This CDR3 has 14 amino acids. CDR3 sequence reads: CASSLYQNTGELFF. CDR3 sequence (DNA): TGTGCCAGCAGCTTATACCAGAACACCGGGGAGCTGTTTTTT.

This clonotype turned up a few times. The rearrangement links TRBV4-2 to TRBJ1-5; D is unclear. Germline V CDR1 and CDR2: LGHNA, YNFKEQ. The CDR3 sequence is 16 residues long. V was cut by 0 bases and J by 1 base, with 10 bases left in between. The CDR3 DNA follows: TGTGCCAGCAGCCAAGATGGGCAGGCCAGCAATCAGCCCCAGCATTTT. It yields the protein CASSQDGQASNQPQHF.

In this sample, this clonotype turned up a few times. The rearrangement uses TRBV12-3 or TRBV12-4 and TRBJ1-4, with D perhaps matching TRBD1 (5 bases). Trimming took 6 bases from V and 4 from J, leaving 15 bases between them. The CDR3 runs 15 residues. The CDR3 nucleotides read TGTGCCAGCAGCCTCGGGGACGGTTATAATGAAAAACTGTTTTTT. It codes for CASSLGDGYNEKLFF.

V usage is TRBV19 and J usage is TRBJ1-1; the match to TRBD1 covers 10 bases. Germline V gene lookup returns CDR1 LNHDA and CDR2 SQIVND (reference sequence). The junction had 6 bases not matched to a gene; V was cut back by 7 bases and J by 1 base. The CDR3 length is 15 residues. The CDR3 protein is CASIPGQGENTEAFF. The CDR3 DNA reads as TGTGCCAGTATCCCCGGACAGGGGGAGAACACTGAAGCTTTCTTT.

This clonotype was counted only a few times. The V and J genes are TRBV14 and TRBJ1-6, with a possible D match to TRBD1 (5 bases). The CDR3 is 13 amino acids. Germline CDR1 is SGHDN and CDR2 is FVKESK. Deletions cut 2 bases from V and 7 bases from J, with 6 bases between. CDR3 in DNA: TGTGCCAGCAGCCAAACAGGAAATTCACCCCTCCACTTT. It translates to CASSQTGNSPLHF.

The rearrangement links TRBV9 to TRBJ2-5; either TRBD1 or TRBD2 may fit D (6 bases each). V lost 4 bases, J lost 3 bases, and 22 bases lay in between. The CDR3 spans 17 residues. Per the germline V gene, CDR1 is SGDLS and CDR2 is YYNGEE. The CDR3 is CASSSQFTGARKETQYF. As DNA, the CDR3 is TGTGCCAGCAGCAGCCAGTTTACGGGGGCCCGGAAAGAGACCCAGTACTTC.

The sample holds a few counts of this clonotype. The chain links TRBV12-3 or TRBV12-4 to TRBJ1-2; TRBD1 agrees at 7 bases. The CDR3 loop spans 14 amino acids. With V trimmed by 4 bases and J by 7 bases, 9 bases remained unmatched. Here the CDR3 reads CASSSQGVFLGYTF. The CDR3 nucleotides read TGTGCCAGCAGTTCCCAGGGGGTTTTTCTTGGCTACACCTTC.

In this sample, this clonotype turned up a few times. The chain has TRBV7-2 and TRBJ2-3; D ambiguous. Germline V gene data show CDR1 as SGHTA and CDR2 as FQGNSA. V lost 5 bases and J lost 4, with 13 bases in between. The CDR3 consists of 14 residues. CDR3 amino acids: CASSRTNIADTQYF. The CDR3 DNA is TGTGCCAGCAGCCGGACGAATATAGCAGATACGCAGTATTTT.

The V call is TRBV6-8, the J call TRBJ2-2; tentative D call: TRBD2 (6 bases). The CDR3 is 17 residues long. Per the germline V gene, CDR1 is MNHGY and CDR2 is SAAAGT. Trimming removed 5 bases from V and 1 base from J, with 17 bases in between. The CDR3, as DNA: TGTGCCAGCAGTCCCCCCTGGTGGGGGGAGAACACCGGGGAGCTGTTTTTT. Residues: CASSPPWWGENTGELFF.

This clonotype came up a few times. This chain's CDR3 is CASSSYRSTPLHF. The CDR3, as DNA: TGTGCCAGCAGTTCCTACAGGAGTACACCCCTCCACTTT. The chain has TRBV27 and TRBJ1-6; D perhaps matches TRBD1 (5 bases). Germline V CDR1 and CDR2: MNHEY, SMNVEV (reference sequence). CDR3 length: 13 residues. Trimming left V 4 bases short and J 11 bases short, with 12 bases between.

This chain connects TRBV6-5 to TRBJ1-2, with D uncertain. CDR3 length equals 16 residues. CDR1 is MNHEY, CDR2 SVGAGI, per germline. The V end lost 0 bases, the J end lost 8 bases, and 19 bases lay between the germline ends. This CDR3 reads CASSYSGIGGIGGYTF. DNA of the CDR3: TGTGCCAGCAGTTACTCTGGGATCGGAGGGATCGGCGGCTACACCTTC.

This CDR3 is CASSPEASTGTGIPYEQFF. The DNA of the CDR3 is TGTGCCAGCAGTCCTGAAGCATCGACCGGGACAGGGATCCCCTATGAGCAGTTCTTC. The V and J genes are TRBV6-6 and TRBJ2-1, with 9 bases lining up with TRBD1. The CDR3 runs 19 residues. Germline V lookup: CDR1 MNHNY, CDR2 SVGAGI (reference sequence). V was clipped by 5 bases and J by 8 bases; unmatched bases: 22.